The 20 T cell receptor beta chains given below trace back to one sample, sequenced in a study of PD-1 blockade in classical Hodgkin lymphoma (dated by TCRdb to the early 2020s). Read against the paper, the sample's time point label means: cycle 2 day 1 (C2D1) of nivolumab. All trial patients had relapsed after autologous stem cell transplantation, with cohorts A, B and C differing in prior brentuximab vedotin exposure. Libraries were made using the immunoSEQ multiplex PCR assay. TCRdb took this table from immuneACCESS and kept in-frame rearrangements with V and J called. Such tables lack part of the clones; where checked against another copy, unresolved V genes explain under half of the gap, and the rest is unexplained. The sample table contains over 25,000 clones; only one count was recorded for about 81% of them. 35% of the sample is taken by the ten largest. The starting material was peripheral blood mononuclear cells (PBMCs), obtained before the second cycle of nivolumab. These receptors all come from a human donor with classical Hodgkin lymphoma.

CDR3 amino acids: CASSLVGSGTGELFF. The CDR3 nucleotides read TGTGCCAGCAGCTTAGTAGGTAGTGGCACCGGGGAGCTGTTTTTT. The chain has TRBV11-2 and TRBJ2-2; D is uncertain. Trimming took off 1 base at V and 4 bases at J, with 10 bases between the two ends. Germline loops: CDR1 SGHAT, CDR2 FQNNGV. This CDR3 is 15 amino acids long.

The chain is built from TRBV6-5 and TRBJ1-5; TRBD1 is a possible D gene (5 bases). This CDR3 is built from 15 residues. CDR1 and CDR2 from the germline V gene are MNHEY and SVGAGI. The V end lost 5 bases, the J end lost 4 bases, and 15 bases lay between the germline ends. The CDR3 protein is CASSQRQGGNQPQHF. CDR3 DNA sequence: TGTGCCAGCAGTCAAAGGCAGGGCGGGAATCAGCCCCAGCATTTT.

In its sample, this clone was seen once. The V and J genes are TRBV5-1 and TRBJ2-7; 8 bases fit TRBD2. The V gene's germline CDR1 is SGHRS and CDR2 YFSETQ. With V trimmed by 0 bases and J by 0 bases, 2 bases remained unmatched. This CDR3 spans 15 amino acids. The CDR3 region has the DNA TGCGCCAGCAGCTTGGCGGGGGGGTACTCCTACGAGCAGTACTTC. It specifies CASSLAGGYSYEQYF.

V is TRBV5-1 and J is TRBJ2-2; the D is unclear. Germline V gene data show CDR1 as SGHRS and CDR2 as YFSETQ. V was trimmed by 2 bases and J by 3 bases, leaving 2 bases between them. This CDR3 contains 12 residues. In nucleotides, the CDR3 is TGCGCCAGCAGCTTTGACACCGGGGAGCTGTTTTTT. Amino acids: CASSFDTGELFF.

The rearrangement links TRBV18 to TRBJ1-2; 7 nucleotides agree with TRBD1. J gave up 8 bases and V 3 bases, and 12 bases lay outside the gene matches. CDR3 size: 15 residues. From germline, CDR1 is KGHSH and CDR2 LQKENI. The CDR3 DNA follows: TGTGCCAGCTCACCTTACAGGGGATCCGATTACGGCTACACCTTC. Protein product: CASSPYRGSDYGYTF.

J is TRBJ2-5 and V is TRBV7-9; D is possibly TRBD2 (7 bases). CDR1 and CDR2 (germline): SEHNR, FQNEAQ (reference sequence). Trimming removed 1 base at V and 5 bases at J, with 14 bases between. The CDR3 has 15 amino acids. The CDR3 loop is CASSLVGGRSETQYF. The CDR3 nucleotides are TGTGCCAGCAGCTTAGTGGGGGGGCGTTCGGAGACCCAGTACTTC.

The V and J genes are TRBV9 and TRBJ1-1; a possible D gene is TRBD1 (5 bases). The CDR3 runs to 14 residues. The V and J ends lost 6 bases and 3 bases respectively, with 15 bases between them. The germline V gene has CDR1 SGDLS and CDR2 YYNGEE. CDR3 residues: CASTAGGRDTEAFF. In DNA, the CDR3 is TGTGCCAGCACCGCGGGGGGTAGGGACACTGAAGCTTTCTTT.

This clone was counted between two and nine times. The rearrangement uses TRBV6-4 and TRBJ2-7, with 8 bases aligning to TRBD2. Germline CDR1 and CDR2: MRHNA and SNTAGT. V dropped 11 bases and J dropped 0; count of bases not matched to a gene: 9. The length of the CDR3 is 14 residues. For the CDR3, the DNA is TGTGCCCCCGGGACTAGGTCGAGCTCCTACGAGCAGTACTTC. Protein sequence: CAPGTRSSSYEQYF.

V and J are TRBV15 and TRBJ1-2, with 8 bases identical to TRBD1. Germline lookup yields CDR1 LNHNV and CDR2 YYDKDF (reference sequence). CDR3 length equals 13 residues. Trimming removed 2 bases from V and 6 bases from J; junction bases left unmatched: 2. The CDR3 DNA reads TGTGCCACCAGCAGATACAGGGGGAATGGCTACACCTTC. Translating gives CATSRYRGNGYTF.

The CDR3 protein is CASSDSTDTQYF. The DNA of the CDR3 is TGTGCCAGCTCTGATAGCACAGATACGCAGTATTTT. V and J are TRBV18 and TRBJ2-3; D is uncertain. The V gene lost 6 bases and the J gene lost 0 bases, with 4 bases spanning the gap. CDR1 and CDR2 (germline): KGHSH, LQKENI. The CDR3 covers 12 residues.

The chain links TRBV1 to TRBJ1-5; TRBD1 is the table's D call, not checked against the DNA. TRBV1 is recorded as a pseudogene. CDR3 length equals 16 residues. CDR3 sequence: CTSRLRAEKPNQPQHF. Here the CDR3 DNA reads TGCACCAGCAGGCTCAGGGCCGAAAAACCAAATCAGCCCCAGCATTTT.

The rearrangement joins TRBV5-6 to TRBJ1-6, with a weak D call TRBD1 (5 bases). Germline V gene lookup returns CDR1 SGHDT and CDR2 YYEEEE. The length of the CDR3 is 17 residues. Trimming took off 2 bases at V and 0 bases at J, with 12 bases between the two ends. The CDR3 here is CASSFWGTSSYNSPLHF. The DNA for the CDR3 is TGTGCCAGCAGCTTTTGGGGGACCAGCTCCTATAATTCACCCCTCCACTTT.

The J gene is TRBJ2-1, the V gene TRBV7-3; no firm D call. Germline CDR1 and CDR2: SGHTA and FQGTGA. This CDR3 comprises 12 residues. V dropped 4 bases and J dropped 10 bases, with 11 bases sitting between them. CDR3 nucleotides: TGTGCCAGCAGCTCCGGCCACCCGGAGCAGTTCTTC. Its protein is CASSSGHPEQFF.

This chain joins TRBV7-9 and TRBJ1-4; D is unclear. The CDR3 has 15 residues. Germline V CDR1 and CDR2: SEHNR, FQNEAQ (reference sequence). V was shortened by 1 base and J by 7 bases, with 13 bases between the two germline ends. The chain's CDR3 is CASSLVGLGSEKLFF. The CDR3 nucleotides are TGTGCCAGCAGCTTAGTAGGTCTCGGGTCTGAAAAACTGTTTTTT.

The chain recombines TRBV20-1 with TRBJ1-1, with 7 bases that match TRBD1. Germline V gives CDR1 DFQATT, CDR2 SNEGSKA (reference sequence). V lost 5 bases and J lost 3; bases outside the gene matches: 0. This CDR3 spans 11 amino acids. For the CDR3, the DNA is TGCAGTGCTGACAGGGACACTGAAGCTTTCTTT. Its protein product is CSADRDTEAFF.

This clone was seen more than once but under ten times. This chain joins TRBV10-3 and TRBJ2-2; 9 positions agree with TRBD1. Germline values: CDR1 ENHRY, CDR2 SYGVKD. CDR3 size: 16 residues. J lost 1 base, V lost 4 bases, and 4 bases had no gene match. Here the CDR3 reads CAISVGQGLNTGELFF. As DNA, the CDR3 is TGTGCCATCAGTGTGGGACAGGGACTGAACACCGGGGAGCTGTTTTTT.

V usage is TRBV5-6 and J usage is TRBJ2-1, with D uncertain. The V end lost 4 bases, the J end lost 5 bases, and 7 bases lay between the germline ends. Germline V gene data show CDR1 as SGHDT and CDR2 as YYEEEE. The CDR3 totals 12 residues. DNA for the CDR3: TGTGCCAGCAGCGGGTGGGACAATGAGCAGTTCTTC. Protein sequence: CASSGWDNEQFF.

This clone occurred once. CDR3 sequence: CASSPLLGQGVYEQYF. In nucleotides, the CDR3 is TGTGCCAGCAGTCCGCTATTGGGTCAGGGGGTCTACGAGCAGTACTTC. The V call is TRBV27, the J call TRBJ2-7; TRBD1 matches at 7 bases. V shed 5 bases, J shed 3 bases, and the junction held 13 bases outside the gene matches. CDR1 and CDR2 (germline): MNHEY, SMNVEV (reference sequence). This CDR3 has 16 residues.

CDR3: CASKVAGGEYGYGYTF. The CDR3 nucleotides read TGTGCCAGCAAAGTAGCAGGGGGCGAATATGGCTATGGCTACACCTTC. The rearrangement uses TRBV28 and TRBJ1-2, with 8 positions matching TRBD1. V lost 7 bases, J lost 4 bases, and 14 bases stayed unmatched. Germline-derived CDR1 and CDR2 are MDHEN and SYDVKM. The CDR3 has 16 residues.

The chain has TRBV7-8 and TRBJ2-1, with D maybe TRBD2 (7 bases). The length of the CDR3 is 15 residues. Germline V CDR1 and CDR2: SGHVS, FQNEAQ. V was cut by 1 base and J by 7 bases, with 14 bases left in between. DNA of the CDR3: TGTGCCAGCAGCTTAGAAGTGGGGGGGCGGAATGAGCAGTTCTTC. Residues: CASSLEVGGRNEQFF.